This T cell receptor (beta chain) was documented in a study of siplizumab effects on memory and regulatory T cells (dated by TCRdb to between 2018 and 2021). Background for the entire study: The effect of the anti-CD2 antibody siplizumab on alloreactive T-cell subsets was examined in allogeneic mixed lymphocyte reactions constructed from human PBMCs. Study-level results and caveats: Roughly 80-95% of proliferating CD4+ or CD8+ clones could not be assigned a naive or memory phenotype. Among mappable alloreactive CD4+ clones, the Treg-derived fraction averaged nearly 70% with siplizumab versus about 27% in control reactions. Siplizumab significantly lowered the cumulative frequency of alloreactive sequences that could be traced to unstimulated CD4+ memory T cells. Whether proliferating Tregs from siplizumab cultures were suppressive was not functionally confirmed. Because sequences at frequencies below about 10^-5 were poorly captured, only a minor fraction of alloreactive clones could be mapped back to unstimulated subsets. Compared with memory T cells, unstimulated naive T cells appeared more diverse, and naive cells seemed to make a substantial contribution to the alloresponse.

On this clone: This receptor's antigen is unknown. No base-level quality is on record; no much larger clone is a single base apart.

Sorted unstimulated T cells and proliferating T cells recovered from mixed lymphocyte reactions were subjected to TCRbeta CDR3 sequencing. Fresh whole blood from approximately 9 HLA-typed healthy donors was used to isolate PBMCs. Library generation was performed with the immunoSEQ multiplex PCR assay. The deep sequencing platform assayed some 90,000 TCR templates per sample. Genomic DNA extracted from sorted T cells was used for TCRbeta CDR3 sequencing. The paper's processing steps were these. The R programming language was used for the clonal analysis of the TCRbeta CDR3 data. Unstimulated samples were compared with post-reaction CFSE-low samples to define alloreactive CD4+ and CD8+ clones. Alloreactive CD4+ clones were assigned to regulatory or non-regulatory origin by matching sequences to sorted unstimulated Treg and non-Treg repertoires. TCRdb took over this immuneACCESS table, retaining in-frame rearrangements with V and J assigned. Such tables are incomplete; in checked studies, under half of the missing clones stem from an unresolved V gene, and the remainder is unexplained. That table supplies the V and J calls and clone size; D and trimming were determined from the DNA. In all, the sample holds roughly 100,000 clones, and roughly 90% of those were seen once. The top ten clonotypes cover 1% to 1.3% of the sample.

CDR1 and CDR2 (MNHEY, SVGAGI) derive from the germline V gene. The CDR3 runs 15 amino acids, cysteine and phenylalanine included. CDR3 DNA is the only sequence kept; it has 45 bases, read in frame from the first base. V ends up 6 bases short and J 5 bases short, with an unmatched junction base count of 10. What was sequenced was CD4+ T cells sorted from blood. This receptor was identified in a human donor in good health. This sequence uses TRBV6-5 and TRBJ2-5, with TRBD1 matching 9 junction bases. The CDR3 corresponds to CASRAGTGIGETQYF. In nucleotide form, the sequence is TGTGCCAGCAGGGCCGGGACAGGGATTGGGGAGACCCAGTACTTC.